This T cell receptor (beta chain) is from a study of blood T cell repertoires in COVID-19. The assay was immunoSEQ multiplex PCR, and TCRdb's table has in-frame clones only and misses some. The sample yields roughly 180,000 clones, around 85% seen once. The V end lost 6 bases, the J end lost 0 bases, and 9 bases lay between the germline ends. The CDR3 is 14 residues long. Germline CDR1 reads SNHLY; CDR2 reads FYNNEI. Sequences were obtained from peripheral blood. The sequence came from a woman aged 60-75 years with acute or convalescent COVID-19. This sequence joins TRBV2 and TRBJ2-4; possibly TRBD2 for D (5 bases). The CDR3, as DNA: TGTGCCAGCAGGGACTCCCCAGCCAAAAACATTCAGTACTTC. Translation: CASRDSPAKNIQYF. The whole variable domain, filled in from reference TRBV2 and TRBJ2-4, reads EPEVTQTPSHQVTQMGQEVILRCVPISNHLYFYWYRQILGQKVEFLVSFYNNEISEKSEIFDDQFSVERPDGSNFTLKIRSTKLEDSAMYFCASRDSPAKNIQYFGAGTRLSVL.